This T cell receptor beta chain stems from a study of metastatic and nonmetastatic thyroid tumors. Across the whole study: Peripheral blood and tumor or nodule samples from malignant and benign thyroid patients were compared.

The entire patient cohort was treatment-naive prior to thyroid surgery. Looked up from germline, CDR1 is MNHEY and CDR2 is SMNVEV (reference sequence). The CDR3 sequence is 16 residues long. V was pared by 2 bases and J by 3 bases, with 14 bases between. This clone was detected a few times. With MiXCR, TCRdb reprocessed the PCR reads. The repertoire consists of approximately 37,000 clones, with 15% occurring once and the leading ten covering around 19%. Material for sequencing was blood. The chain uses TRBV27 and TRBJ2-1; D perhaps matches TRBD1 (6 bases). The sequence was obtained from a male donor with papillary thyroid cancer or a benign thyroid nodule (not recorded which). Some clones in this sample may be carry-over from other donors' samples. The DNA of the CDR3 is TGTGCCAGCAGTTTAAGTCAGGGGTTGGACTACAATGAGCAGTTCTTC. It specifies CASSLSQGLDYNEQFF.